A selection of T cell receptor beta chains follows, all from one sample in a study of PD-1 blockade in classical Hodgkin lymphoma. The repertoire was sequenced with immunoSEQ multiplex PCR; TCRdb's copy has only in-frame clones and lacks some. This sample yields 50,000 to 75,000 clones, of which roughly nine tenths are seen a single time; approximately 15% belongs to the top ten. The sample here was peripheral blood mononuclear cells (PBMCs), taken at baseline. These receptors came from a human donor with classical Hodgkin lymphoma. Both conserved end residues are part of each CDR3. D genes are given only for firm matches. A clone size is listed for some rows: how often the clone was seen (once, few, many), or a class if it is expanded.

TRBJ2-2 | . | TRBD1 | TRBV30 | CAWIVLRRDRGLANTGELFF | TGTGCCTGGATCGTACTTCGACGAGACAGGGGTCTCGCGAACACCGGGGAGCTGTTTTTT
TRBJ2-1 | . | TRBD2 | TRBV4-1 | CASSHGTSGGAKANEQFF | TGCGCCAGCAGCCACGGGACTAGCGGGGGGGCCAAGGCCAATGAGCAGTTCTTC
TRBJ1-5 | . | . | TRBV15 | CATSRARGESNQPQHF | TGTGCCACCAGCAGAGCTAGGGGAGAGAGCAATCAGCCCCAGCATTTT
TRBJ2-7 | . | . | TRBV6-1 | CASSDFYNREYEQYF | TGTGCCAGCAGTGATTTTTATAATCGAGAATACGAGCAGTACTTC
TRBJ1-2 | once | . | TRBV6-1 | CASSGWGGRGNYGYTF | TGTGCCAGCAGTGGGTGGGGAGGCAGGGGAAACTATGGCTACACCTTC
TRBJ1-1 | . | . | TRBV5-1 | CASSIGFQGTMNTEAFF | TGCGCCAGCAGCATAGGCTTCCAGGGGACTATGAACACTGAAGCTTTCTTT
TRBJ2-7 | . | . | TRBV30 | CAWSVTEPSYEQYF | TGTGCCTGGAGTGTAACAGAACCCTCCTACGAGCAGTACTTC
TRBJ2-3 | . | . | TRBV18 | CASAGLEGSTDTQYF | TGTGCCAGCGCGGGCTTGGAGGGGAGCACAGATACGCAGTATTTT
TRBJ2-6 | . | . | TRBV2 | CARMMGSGRSGANVLTF | TGTGCCAGGATGATGGGCAGCGGCCGTTCTGGGGCCAACGTCCTGACTTTC
TRBJ1-2 | . | . | TRBV5-6 | CASSFPYSYGYTF | TGTGCCAGCAGCTTTCCGTACTCCTATGGCTACACCTTC
TRBJ1-2 | . | . | TRBV6-5 | CASSNFGVYYGYTF | TGTGCCAGCAGTAACTTCGGGGTTTACTATGGCTACACCTTC
TRBJ2-2 | . | . | TRBV7-2 | CASSLGGVIPDTGELFF | TGTGCCAGCAGCTTAGGAGGTGTGATTCCGGACACCGGGGAGCTGTTTTTT
TRBJ2-7 | . | . | TRBV27 | CASSLPGNEQYF | TGTGCCAGCAGCCTACCGGGTAACGAGCAGTACTTC
TRBJ2-5 | . | . | TRBV4-1 | CASSQVASFGETQYF | TGCGCCAGCAGCCAAGTGGCTTCCTTCGGGGAGACCCAGTACTTC
TRBJ2-2 | . | . | TRBV13 | CASSLGGSMAAGELFF | TGTGCCAGCAGCTTGGGGGGAAGTATGGCGGCCGGGGAGCTGTTTTTT
TRBJ2-1 | . | . | TRBV27 | CASSLSAGQYEQFF | TGTGCCAGCAGTTTATCAGCAGGGCAGTATGAGCAGTTCTTC
TRBJ2-5 | . | . | TRBV7-8 | CASSLVRETQYF | TGTGCCAGCAGCTTAGTACGGGAGACCCAGTACTTC
TRBJ1-5 | once | . | TRBV5-1 | CASSPSTGREQPQHF | TGCGCCAGCAGCCCCAGTACAGGTCGGGAACAGCCCCAGCATTTT
TRBJ1-2 | . | TRBD1 | TRBV7-9 | CASSSHGQGLKRRGYTF | TGTGCCAGCAGCTCCCATGGACAGGGATTAAAACGTCGAGGCTACACCTTC
TRBJ2-1 | . | . | TRBV7-9 | CASSLGKSFNLDEQFF | TGTGCCAGCAGCTTAGGGAAATCTTTTAATCTAGATGAGCAGTTCTTC
TRBJ1-1 | . | . | TRBV7-9 | CATEGLPNTEAFF | TGTGCCACGGAGGGCCTCCCGAACACTGAAGCTTTCTTT
TRBJ1-1 | . | . | TRBV9 | CASSPTQGRRSTEAFF | TGTGCCAGCAGCCCCACCCAGGGAAGGAGGAGTACTGAAGCTTTCTTT
TRBJ1-2 | . | . | TRBV6-1 | CASSESSPTSQNDF | TGTGCCAGCAGTGAGAGCAGCCCTACGTCTCAAAATGACTTC
TRBJ2-1 | . | . | TRBV7-8 | CASSLHTYNEQFF | TGTGCCAGCAGCTTACATACCTACAATGAGCAGTTCTTC
TRBJ2-2 | . | . | TRBV5-1 | CASSFGMWMASNTGELFF | TGCGCCAGCAGCTTCGGTATGTGGATGGCCTCGAACACCGGGGAGCTGTTTTTT
TRBJ2-7 | . | TRBD2 | TRBV7-2 | CASSLSLSGVNEQYF | TGTGCCAGCAGCTTAAGTCTAAGCGGGGTTAACGAGCAGTACTTC
TRBJ2-1 | . | . | TRBV2 | CASKRLGPTRDNEQFF | TGTGCCAGCAAACGCTTGGGGCCGACGAGGGACAATGAGCAGTTCTTC
TRBJ2-5 | once | . | TRBV9 | CASSPDVSGKETQYF | TGTGCCAGCAGTCCTGACGTGTCGGGGAAAGAGACCCAGTACTTC
TRBJ1-1 | . | . | TRBV5-1 | CASSQPSRNTEAFF | TGCGCCAGCAGTCAGCCCTCGAGAAACACTGAAGCTTTCTTT
TRBJ2-3 | . | . | TRBV19 | CASSVLGLAQYF | TGTGCCAGTAGTGTACTTGGACTGGCGCAGTATTTT
TRBJ2-1 | . | TRBD1 | TRBV2 | CATHDRGNEQFF | TGTGCCACCCACGACAGGGGCAATGAGCAGTTCTTC
TRBJ2-3 | . | TRBD2 | TRBV7-3 | CASSSGTSHFGATQYF | TGTGCCAGCAGCTCTGGGACTAGCCATTTCGGAGCTACGCAGTATTTT
TRBJ2-1 | . | TRBD2 | TRBV7-2 | CASSRTGTSAYNEQFF | TGTGCCAGCAGCCGAACTGGGACTAGCGCATACAATGAGCAGTTCTTC
TRBJ1-1 | . | . | TRBV30 | CAWTRVLGVGTEAFF | TGTGCCTGGACCAGGGTTTTGGGTGTTGGCACTGAAGCTTTCTTT
TRBJ2-3 | . | . | TRBV7-9 | CASSLGQRNTDTQYF | TGTGCCAGCAGCTTAGGTCAAAGAAACACAGATACGCAGTATTTT
TRBJ1-1 | . | . | TRBV6-6 | CASSYSAGDTEAFF | TGTGCCAGCAGTTACTCGGCAGGGGACACTGAAGCTTTCTTT
TRBJ2-5 | . | . | TRBV7-6 | CASSYESSPQETQYF | TGTGCCAGCAGCTATGAGTCCTCACCCCAAGAGACCCAGTACTTC
TRBJ2-7 | . | . | TRBV29-1 | CSVRAGTYEQYF | TGCAGCGTTCGGGCAGGTACCTACGAGCAGTACTTC
TRBJ2-3 | . | . | TRBV10-2 | CASSSLVADTQYF | TGCGCCAGCAGTTCTCTGGTTGCCGATACGCAGTATTTT
TRBJ2-1 | . | . | TRBV29-1 | CSVGEIINEQFF | TGCAGCGTGGGGGAAATAATCAATGAGCAGTTCTTC
TRBJ2-5 | . | TRBD1 | TRBV19 | CASSITTGLETQYF | TGTGCCAGTAGTATTACGACAGGGCTGGAGACCCAGTACTTC